Following are 18 T cell receptor beta chains from one sample sequenced in a study of patients and donors after allogeneic stem cell transplantation. TCRdb itself ran the RT-PCR reads through MiXCR, one entry per CDR3 protein. The data contain about a million distinct CDR3 sequences, roughly 18% of them seen just once; the ten biggest clones take up roughly 6.4%. Source material: blood, either unsorted or a sorted T cell fraction (not recorded which). These receptors all come from a human donor who was either an allogeneic HSCT recipient or a stem cell or donor lymphocyte infusion donor (not recorded which). It is not recorded whose cells these are; they may come from a transplant donor.

In its sample, this clonotype was seen a few times. The chain has TRBV5-1 and TRBJ2-7; TRBD1 aligns across 12 bases. Trimming at V came to 4 bases and at J to 5 bases, leaving 4 bases not matched to a gene. Germline CDR1 reads SGHRS; CDR2 reads YFSETQ. The CDR3 sequence is 14 residues long. In DNA form, the CDR3 reads TGCGCCAGCAGCGGGACAGGGGGCGGGAACGAGCAGTACTTC. Its protein is CASSGTGGGNEQYF.

The chain is built from TRBV20-1 and TRBJ2-7, with TRBD2 matching over 11 bases. Germline loops: CDR1 DFQATT, CDR2 SNEGSKA (reference sequence). The ends lost 3 bases at V and 2 bases at J; junction bases unmatched: 6. The CDR3 length is 15 residues. The CDR3 region is CSARTGTSGPYEQYF. CDR3 nucleotides: TGCAGTGCTAGGACCGGGACTAGCGGACCCTACGAGCAGTACTTC.

This clonotype was counted a few times. The chain employs TRBV15 and TRBJ2-1; D remains unclear. CDR1 is LNHNV, CDR2 YYDKDF, per germline (reference sequence). CDR3 size: 14 residues. V lost 1 base and J lost 4, with 8 bases in between. The CDR3 DNA sequence: TGTGCCACCAGCAGAGGGGCGGAGTACAATGAGCAGTTCTTC. Translating it yields CATSRGAEYNEQFF.

Only one count was recorded for this clonotype. The rearrangement links TRBV7-2 to TRBJ2-5; 9 bases line up with TRBD2. V was clipped by 0 bases and J by 1 base; unmatched bases: 3. This CDR3 is built from 16 residues. Germline values: CDR1 SGHTA, CDR2 FQGNSA. CDR3: CASSLATSGPQETQYF. In nucleotides, the CDR3 is TGTGCCAGCAGCTTAGCTACTAGCGGGCCCCAAGAGACCCAGTACTTC.

In this sample, this clonotype turned up a few times. This chain uses TRBV12-3 or TRBV12-4 with TRBJ1-6; TRBD1 is a possible D gene (5 bases). V dropped 5 bases and J dropped 11 bases, with 16 bases sitting between them. This CDR3 spans 14 amino acids. CDR3 sequence (DNA): TGTGCCAGCAGTCACGGGACTCTCACTACACCCCTCCACTTT. It codes for CASSHGTLTTPLHF.

V is TRBV20-1 and J is TRBJ2-2; 14 positions match TRBD2. Germline V CDR1 and CDR2: DFQATT, SNEGSKA (reference sequence). V was pared by 5 bases and J by 5 bases, with 7 bases of the junction left unmatched. The CDR3 totals 16 residues. CDR3 sequence (DNA): TGCAGTGCTGGACTAGCGGGGGGACGCAGGACCGGGGAGCTGTTTTTT. Amino acids: CSAGLAGGRRTGELFF.

In this sample, this clonotype turned up many times. V gene TRBV29-1 combines with J gene TRBJ1-2; the D gene is possibly TRBD1 (5 bases). The CDR3 is 10 amino acids. Germline V gene lookup returns CDR1 SQVTM and CDR2 ANQGSEA. Trimming removed 7 bases from V and 5 bases from J, with 8 bases in between. CDR3 coding DNA: TGCAGCGCCGGGACGTATGGCTACACCTTC. Its protein is CSAGTYGYTF.

The V call is TRBV14, the J call TRBJ2-6; 10 bases map to TRBD1. CDR1 and CDR2 from the germline V gene are SGHDN and FVKESK. The CDR3 is 20 amino acids. With 4 bases clipped from V and 0 bases from J, the junction kept 12 bases outside the gene matches. CDR3 residues: CASSRRGPGQGYSGANVLTF. The CDR3 DNA reads as TGTGCCAGCAGCCGGAGGGGACCGGGACAGGGGTACTCTGGGGCCAACGTCCTGACTTTC.

This clonotype was counted at least ten times. The chain couples TRBV20-1 to TRBJ2-1; 11 positions agree with TRBD2. The V and J ends lost 6 bases and 8 bases, in that order; junction bases with no gene match: 15. The length of the CDR3 is 16 residues. Germline assignment: CDR1 DFQATT and CDR2 SNEGSKA (reference sequence). CDR3 residues: CSALARLAGGRDEQFF. The DNA for the CDR3 is TGCAGTGCACTGGCCCGGCTAGCGGGGGGTCGGGATGAGCAGTTCTTC.

The V and J genes are TRBV6-1 and TRBJ1-5; 7 nucleotides match TRBD1. Germline loops: CDR1 MNHNS, CDR2 SASEGT. The J segment lost 7 bases and the V segment lost 2 bases, leaving 5 bases of the junction unmatched. This CDR3 spans 14 amino acids. The DNA of the CDR3 is TGTGCCAGCAGTGAATTGGCAGGGGGACAGCCCCAGCATTTT. It is translated as CASSELAGGQPQHF.

The chain uses TRBV6-1 and TRBJ2-7; no clear D gene. The CDR3 length is 12 residues. Deletions cut 6 bases from V and 1 base from J, with 7 bases between. Germline CDR1 MNHNS, CDR2 SASEGT. This CDR3 reads CASRIPSYEQYF. The CDR3, as DNA: TGTGCCAGCAGGATTCCTTCCTACGAGCAGTACTTC.

The rearrangement joins TRBV7-3 to TRBJ2-3; 12 positions agree with TRBD2. In germline, CDR1 is SGHTA, CDR2 FQGTGA. The CDR3 is made up of 19 amino acids. V trimming: 4 bases; J trimming: 0 bases; junction bases outside the gene matches: 11. The CDR3 sequence: CASSSNRAGLAGSTDTQYF. For the CDR3, the DNA is TGTGCCAGCAGCTCTAATCGGGCTGGACTAGCGGGGAGCACAGATACGCAGTATTTT.

This clonotype was detected only a few times. The chain uses TRBV10-3 and TRBJ1-4; D might be TRBD1 (5 bases). Germline CDR1 reads ENHRY; CDR2 reads SYGVKD. The CDR3 is 16 amino acids. V lost 4 bases, J lost 5 bases, and 17 bases lay in between. The CDR3 spells CAISGGARGNNEKLFF. In DNA, the CDR3 is TGTGCCATCAGTGGAGGGGCGCGGGGGAACAATGAAAAACTGTTTTTT.

This clonotype appeared once. This sequence joins TRBV11-2 and TRBJ2-1; 7 bases are shared with TRBD2. Per the germline V gene, CDR1 is SGHAT and CDR2 is FQNNGV. Trimming at V came to 1 base and at J to 8 bases, leaving 11 bases not matched to a gene. The CDR3 is 16 amino acids. The CDR3 region has the DNA TGTGCCAGCAGCTTAGGGGGACTACTCTCTAACGATGAGCAGTTCTTC. Translated, it gives CASSLGGLLSNDEQFF. The full variable domain, rest sourced from reference TRBV11-2 and TRBJ2-1, is EAGVAQSPRYKIIEKRQSVAFWCNPISGHATLYWYQQILGQGPKLLIQFQNNGVVDDSQLPKDRFSAERLKGVDSTLKIQPAKLEDSAVYLCASSLGGLLSNDEQFFGPGTRLTVL.

This clonotype was counted only a few times. The rearrangement joins TRBV10-3 to TRBJ1-1, with D tentatively TRBD1 (6 bases). The CDR3 is made up of 17 amino acids. The V and J ends lost 3 bases and 0 bases respectively, with 17 bases between them. CDR1 ENHRY and CDR2 SYGVKD come from the germline V gene. The CDR3: CAISDHIGQGMNTEAFF. DNA of the CDR3: TGTGCCATCAGTGACCACATCGGGCAGGGGATGAACACTGAAGCTTTCTTT.

Points on this clonotype: Its ends do not fully match the called genes, so a read error is possible. Written as DNA, the CDR3 is TGTGCCAGCAGCTTAGGAGCGGTTTCCTACGTGCAGTACTTC. Protein: CASSLGAVSYVQYF. The J gene is TRBJ2-7, the V gene TRBV7-6, with a weak D call TRBD2 (5 bases). The CDR3 has 14 amino acids. Germline-derived CDR1 and CDR2 are SGHVS and FNYEAQ.

This clonotype was counted only a few times. The chain has TRBV2 and TRBJ2-5, with 11 bases fitting TRBD2. The junction had 6 bases not matched to a gene; V was cut back by 10 bases and J by 2 bases. This CDR3 spans 14 amino acids. The germline CDR1 and CDR2 sequences are SNHLY and FYNNEI. The CDR3 loop is CATRTSGLQETQYF. The DNA for the CDR3 is TGTGCCACTCGGACTAGCGGGCTTCAAGAGACCCAGTACTTC. The full variable domain, rest sourced from reference TRBV2 and TRBJ2-5, is EPEVTQTPSHQVTQMGQEVILRCVPISNHLYFYWYRQILGQKVEFLVSFYNNEISEKSEIFDDQFSVERPDGSNFTLKIRSTKLEDSAMYFCATRTSGLQETQYFGPGTRLLVL.

The chain links TRBV20-1 to TRBJ1-2; D possibly corresponds to TRBD1 (6 bases). The CDR3 is made up of 15 amino acids. Trimming cost V 5 bases and J 6 bases, with 22 bases left between them. Per the germline V gene, CDR1 is DFQATT and CDR2 is SNEGSKA (reference sequence). The DNA for the CDR3 is TGCAGTGCTGATCGAAGAGCACAGGGACGGGATGGCTACACCTTC. This gives the protein CSADRRAQGRDGYTF.